One and the same sample provided the 18 T cell receptor beta chains below, sequenced in a study of tumor and adjacent non-tumor tissue in lung cancer (dated 2018 in TCRdb). Library generation was performed with multiplex PCR. TCRdb lists the instrument as Illumina HiSeq 2500. TCRbeta libraries were constructed through three rounds of nested PCR with primers (Table S4) according to protocols modified from ARM-PCR. TCRdb itself trimmed the public reads at Q25 with fastp, ran MiXCR and retained productive beta chains. Each entry is one CDR3 protein sequence, shown with its most common DNA and genes. This sample has about 85,000 distinct CDR3 sequences in its table, and roughly three fifths of those were observed once. About 15% of the sample is taken by the ten largest. RNA was isolated from bulk unsorted tissue, and RNA quality was assessed with a NanoDrop ND-1000 and an Agilent 2100. Material for sequencing was lung tumor tissue. These receptors were obtained from a man in his 70s with non-small cell lung cancer.

Worth noting for this clonotype: Sequence at one end of the junction differs from germline and may be a read error. The V call is TRBV19, the J call TRBJ2-6; D may match TRBD1 or TRBD2 (5 bases each). Germline CDR1 LNHDA, CDR2 SQIVND (reference sequence). The CDR3 extends over 16 amino acids. CDR3 in DNA: TGTGCCAGTAGTATTTGGACTTCTTCTGGGGCCAACATCCTGACTTTC. The encoded protein is CASSIWTSSGANILTF.

Worth noting for this clonotype: It may be a read error: a sequence one base away is much more abundant. The J gene is TRBJ1-4, the V gene TRBV9; TRBD1 matches 9 bases. CDR3 length equals 15 residues. CDR1 and CDR2 from the germline V gene are SGDLS and YYNGEE. CDR3 DNA: TGTGTCAGCAGCGTAGGTCACAGGGGGCGCGAAAAACTGTTTTTT. Residues: CVSSVGHRGREKLFF.

The chain uses TRBV20-1 and TRBJ1-3; 7 bases are a match to TRBD1. This CDR3 region has 12 residues. The ends lost 7 bases at V and 3 bases at J; junction bases unmatched: 3. Germline CDR1 DFQATT, CDR2 SNEGSKA (reference sequence). The CDR3 coding sequence is TGCAGTGTCACAGGGGTTGGAAACACCATATATTTT. Residues: CSVTGVGNTIYF.

On this clonotype itself: An end of the junction does not agree with germline; a read error may underlie this. The chain couples TRBV29-1 to TRBJ1-1; no definite D call. Germline V gene sequence: CDR1 SQVTM, CDR2 ANQGSEA. This CDR3 is 12 amino acids long. The CDR3 sequence: CTVEARKTEAFF. The DNA for the CDR3 is TGCACCGTTGAGGCCAGGAAGACTGAAGCTTTCTTT.

This clonotype was detected ten times or more. This chain uses TRBV7-2 with TRBJ2-4; D is possibly TRBD2 (6 bases). V lost 1 base, J lost 12 bases, and 16 bases lay in between. The germline V gene encodes CDR1 SGHTA and CDR2 FQGNSA. There are 14 residues in the CDR3. This CDR3 is CASSLGRGGAGQYF. The DNA of the CDR3 is TGTGCCAGCAGCTTAGGTCGGGGCGGGGCGGGTCAGTACTTC.

This clonotype was observed a single time. V gene TRBV6-2 or TRBV6-3 combines with J gene TRBJ2-5, with no clear D. This CDR3 is built from 14 residues. V was pared by 11 bases and J by 5 bases, with 21 bases between. In germline, CDR1 is MNHEY, CDR2 SVGEGT. CDR3 nucleotides: TGTGCCGGTAGTTACCTAACACCAAGGGAGACCCAGTACTTC. Protein product: CAGSYLTPRETQYF.

With respect to this clonotype: A read error is possible here, since a much larger clone lies one base away. The V call is TRBV24-1, the J call TRBJ2-1; 7 nucleotides match TRBD2. Looked up from germline, CDR1 is KGHDR and CDR2 is SFDVKD. The CDR3 has 16 residues. CDR3 bases: TGTGCCACAAGTGGTGGGGGACTAACGGGATACAATGAGCAGTTCTTC. As protein: CATSGGGLTGYNEQFF.

Worth noting for this clonotype: The junction departs from the called germline gene at one end, perhaps through a read error. In nucleotides, the CDR3 is TGTGCCAGCAGCTTAGATTCCAAGCAAGATACCCAGTACTTC. It yields the protein CASSLDSKQDTQYF. This chain joins TRBV11-2 and TRBJ2-5; D is unclear. This CDR3 spans 14 amino acids. Germline V CDR1 and CDR2: SGHAT, FQNNGV.

A word on this clonotype: The missing conserved phenylalanine or tryptophan at the end of this CDR3 makes a read error likely. The gene calls are TRBV10-3 and TRBJ2-3, with D possibly called TRBD1 or TRBD2 (5 bases each). Germline V gene data show CDR1 as ENHRY and CDR2 as SYGVKD. The CDR3 extends over 13 amino acids. The V end lost 3 bases, the J end lost 5 bases, and 9 bases lay between the germline ends. CDR3 sequence reads: CAISESGGDTQYL. The DNA for the CDR3 is TGTGCCATCAGTGAAAGTGGGGGAGATACGCAGTATTTA.

Only one count was recorded for this clonotype. The chain joins TRBV15 to TRBJ2-1, with a tentative D call TRBD2 (6 bases). This CDR3 region has 14 residues. Germline values: CDR1 LNHNV, CDR2 YYDKDF (reference sequence). With 0 bases removed from V and 8 bases from J, the gap between germline ends came to 11 bases. The CDR3 DNA sequence: TGTGCCACCAGCAGAGAGGTGGGAGGTCATGAGCAGTTCTTC. As protein: CATSREVGGHEQFF.

CDR3 region: CSASETGSFYQPQHF. CDR3 nucleotide sequence: TGCAGTGCTAGCGAGACAGGGTCCTTTTATCAGCCCCAGCATTTT. The gene calls are TRBV20-1 and TRBJ1-5; 7 bases match TRBD1. V shed 3 bases, J shed 5 bases, and the junction held 10 bases outside the gene matches. The CDR3 runs to 15 residues. In germline, CDR1 is DFQATT, CDR2 SNEGSKA (reference sequence).

V and J are TRBV6-1 and TRBJ2-7; D not certain. V lost 2 bases and J lost 0, with 17 bases in between. Germline V gene sequence: CDR1 MNHNS, CDR2 SASEGT. CDR3 length: 17 residues. This CDR3 is CASSELDRAWGSYEQYF. CDR3 DNA: TGTGCCAGCAGTGAATTGGACCGAGCGTGGGGCTCCTACGAGCAGTACTTC.

Remarks on this clonotype: One junction end does not reproduce the germline sequence, and a read error may be involved. V usage is TRBV29-1 and J usage is TRBJ2-7, with D tentatively TRBD2 (7 bases). The CDR3 covers 14 residues. Germline V gene data show CDR1 as SQVTM and CDR2 as ANQGSEA. This chain's CDR3 is CSAALLTGGHEQYF. The DNA for the CDR3 is TGCAGCGCTGCATTACTAACGGGGGGCCACGAGCAGTATTTC.

This chain links TRBV2 with TRBJ2-1; D is unresolved. This CDR3 is built from 13 residues. Trimming removed 7 bases at V and 9 bases at J, with 16 bases between. Germline loops: CDR1 SNHLY, CDR2 FYNNEI. The CDR3 loop reads CASTLLCPGEQFF. The CDR3 region has the DNA TGTGCCAGCACCCTTTTGTGTCCGGGTGAGCAGTTCTTC.

The sample holds one count of this clonotype. The CDR3 ends on some other residue instead of the conserved phenylalanine or tryptophan, so this is likely a read error. The limits of the CDR3 on the DNA are not certain, so only TCRdb's listed CDR3 is given. The chain combines TRBV11-2 with TRBJ2-5; the table calls TRBD1, which could not be checked here. CDR1 and CDR2 from the germline V gene are SGHAT and FQNNGV. With termini counted, the CDR3 has 14 amino acids. The CDR3 region is CASSVTGCAITQYL.

For the CDR3, the DNA is TGTGTCGGCAGCACCGGGCCTCAAATAACAGATACGCAGTATTTT. Protein sequence: CVGSTGPQITDTQYF. The chain links TRBV5-4 to TRBJ2-3; D not certain. Germline-derived CDR1 and CDR2 are SGHNT and YYREEE (reference sequence). This CDR3 has 15 amino acids.

This clonotype showed up just a few times. A read error may produce the germline difference seen at one junction end. The chain recombines TRBV5-1 with TRBJ2-7; TRBD1 is a possible D gene (6 bases). This CDR3 region has 16 residues. CDR1 and CDR2 from the germline V gene are SGHRS and YFSETQ. Here the CDR3 reads CASSAAGTRTLYEQYF. The DNA of the CDR3 is TGCGCCAGCAGCGCAGCCGGGACAAGGACCTTGTACGAGCAATACTTC.

Concerning this clonotype itself: One junction end disagrees with the germline gene, perhaps due to a read error. V and J are TRBV11-2 and TRBJ2-3, with 7 nucleotides matching TRBD1. Germline CDR1 and CDR2: SGHAT and FQNNGV. This CDR3 contains 15 residues. The CDR3 region is CARSLDRAPSDTQCF. The CDR3 DNA reads as TGTGCCAGGAGCTTAGACAGGGCACCATCAGATACGCAGTGCTTT.